This T cell receptor (beta chain) was retrieved from a study of shared clonotypes between healthy human individuals. Germline lookup yields CDR1 SGHVS and CDR2 FQNEAQ. Germline trimming cut 5 bases from V and 4 bases from J; bases unmatched to any gene: 9. The CDR3 runs 16 residues. All of the donors resided in Nashville, Tennessee, and each was a Caucasian adult. Assay used: immunoSEQ multiplex PCR; TCRdb lists only in-frame clones, some missing. The sample lists about 1.1 million clones, 77% occurring once. Sequencing was performed on memory CD4+ T cells from PBMCs. Subset indicated: CD45RA-negative fraction. This sequence originates from a man between 18 and 29 years old in good health. Some clones in this sample may be carry-over from other donors' samples. The chain recombines TRBV7-8 with TRBJ2-2, with 8 bases matching TRBD1. The CDR3 DNA is TGTGCCAGCAGCCTAGGGACAGGATACACCACCGGGGAGCTGTTTTTT. It encodes CASSLGTGYTTGELFF.